The 10 T cell receptor beta chains presented below share a single source sample, sequenced in a study of T cells in Graves' hyperthyroidism and ophthalmopathy. Authors of the study amplified TCR beta CDR3 regions from RNA transcripts. The HTBI primer set served for first-round RT-PCR of the TCR CDR3. MiXCR was run by TCRdb on the multiplex PCR reads, yielding one entry per CDR3 protein. This sample carries approximately 630,000 distinct CDR3 sequences, roughly 15% of them seen once, and the ten largest clones take less than 4.5%. The sample comprised blood. These receptors were taken from a woman between 25 and 40 years old with Graves' hyperthyroidism.

CDR3 region: CASSLMQSGELFF. The CDR3 DNA reads as TGTGCCAGCAGCTTAATGCAATCGGGGGAGCTGTTTTTT. The genes are TRBV7-3 and TRBJ2-2; D is unresolved. Trimming took off 1 base at V and 8 bases at J, with 8 bases between the two ends. Looked up from germline, CDR1 is SGHTA and CDR2 is FQGTGA. CDR3 length equals 13 residues.

Ten or more counts support this clonotype. The V gene is TRBV28, the J gene TRBJ1-6; 7 nucleotides match TRBD1. The CDR3 has 15 residues. V shed 5 bases and J 4 bases; nucleotides not matched to a gene: 5. Germline CDR1 and CDR2: MDHEN and SYDVKM. The DNA of the CDR3 is TGTGCCAGCAGTCCCCAACAGGGGTATAATTCACCCCTCCACTTT. Translating gives CASSPQQGYNSPLHF.

This clonotype was detected only a few times. This chain links TRBV11-2 with TRBJ2-6; 13 nucleotides match TRBD2. Germline-derived CDR1 and CDR2 are SGHAT and FQNNGV. The CDR3 is 21 amino acids. J gave up 0 bases and V 5 bases, and 13 bases lay outside the gene matches. The CDR3 region has the DNA TGTGCCAGCAGCCCAAGAGGGACTAGCGGGATCACTATCTCTGGGGCCAACGTCCTGACTTTC. It encodes CASSPRGTSGITISGANVLTF.

This clonotype has only a few counts. The chain is built from TRBV12-5 and TRBJ2-2; 8 positions agree with TRBD2. Per the germline V gene, CDR1 is LGHNT and CDR2 is FRNRAP. The CDR3 totals 19 residues. The ends lost 3 bases at V and 3 bases at J; junction bases unmatched: 15. The CDR3 loop reads CASGFRTSSQAIDTGELFF. In DNA form, the CDR3 reads TGTGCTAGTGGTTTCCGGACTAGCTCTCAAGCTATTGACACCGGGGAGCTGTTTTTT.

In this sample, this clonotype turned up a few times. This chain links TRBV6-2 or TRBV6-3 with TRBJ1-1; D perhaps matches TRBD1 (6 bases). The length of the CDR3 is 15 residues. Germline V gene sequence: CDR1 MNHEY, CDR2 SVGEGT. V lost 6 bases to trimming and J lost 6 bases, with 20 bases between them. In DNA form, the CDR3 reads TGTGCCAGCAGCTTTGACCGGGGGGGGCAGGCTGAAGCTTTCTTT. Translation: CASSFDRGGQAEAFF.

This clonotype was recorded many times. The chain employs TRBV12-3 or TRBV12-4 and TRBJ1-5; 7 positions match TRBD1. The CDR3 is made up of 15 amino acids. The J segment lost 6 bases and the V segment lost 5 bases, leaving 10 bases of the junction unmatched. The CDR3: CASSPGGGRGQPQHF. For the CDR3, the DNA is TGTGCCAGCAGTCCAGGGGGTGGCAGGGGTCAGCCCCAGCATTTT.

The rearrangement uses TRBV11-1 and TRBJ2-7, with TRBD2 matching over 11 bases. The ends lost 7 bases at V and 4 bases at J; junction bases unmatched: 6. The CDR3 is made up of 14 amino acids. Germline CDR1 SGHAT, CDR2 FQDESV (reference sequence). CDR3: CASITGTSGYEQYF. The CDR3, as DNA: TGTGCCAGCATCACAGGGACTAGCGGTTACGAGCAGTACTTC.

V and J are TRBV12-3 or TRBV12-4 and TRBJ1-1; no clear D. The V gene lost 7 bases and the J gene lost 4 bases, with 16 bases spanning the gap. This CDR3 comprises 14 residues. The CDR3 DNA is TGTGCCAGCACTACTCCTCCACGGGGCACTGAAGCTTTCTTT. Amino acids: CASTTPPRGTEAFF.

The table lists this clonotype with a few counts. V is TRBV7-9 and J is TRBJ1-1, with D hard to call. V shed 3 bases and J shed 6 bases, with 8 bases lying between them. The CDR3 consists of 12 residues. Germline assignment: CDR1 SEHNR and CDR2 FQNEAQ (reference sequence). This CDR3 is CASSFLFPEAFF. DNA of the CDR3: TGTGCCAGCAGCTTCCTCTTTCCTGAAGCTTTCTTT.

The chain recombines TRBV6-1 with TRBJ2-1; D is perhaps TRBD2 (6 bases). From germline, CDR1 is MNHNS and CDR2 SASEGT. This CDR3 has 14 residues. V lost 5 bases and J 8 bases, leaving 16 bases between the germline ends. The CDR3 region is CASSPGVSRDEQFF. The CDR3 coding sequence is TGTGCCAGCAGTCCGGGAGTGTCTCGGGATGAGCAGTTCTTC.